A selection of T cell receptor beta chains follows, all from one sample in a study of blood T cell repertoires in COVID-19. Sequencing used immunoSEQ multiplex PCR; TCRdb keeps in-frame clones, though not all of them. The sample holds around 200,000 clones, approximately 85% seen once. The sequenced sample consisted of PBMCs or T cells enriched from blood (not recorded which). These receptors came from a man aged 40-55 years who had recovered from COVID-19. Both conserved end residues are part of each CDR3. Each record gives: V gene, D gene, J gene, CDR3 protein. The D gene is left open where the match is weak.

>TRBV5-4|TRBD2|TRBJ2-3
CASSLVGGGTDTQYF
>TRBV5-1|.|TRBJ1-4
CASSYSGQGLEKLFF
>TRBV9|.|TRBJ2-4
CAIYLRRHPRDIQYF
>TRBV3-1/TRBV3-2|.|TRBJ1-1
CASRRSNLMNTEAFF
>TRBV16|TRBD1|TRBJ2-7
CASSLPDRGRHEQYF
>TRBV3-1/TRBV3-2|TRBD1|TRBJ1-4
CASSPLTGDEKLFF
>TRBV6-4|.|TRBJ2-1
CASSAYSQSEQFF
>TRBV2|TRBD1|TRBJ1-6
CASSAGTGNSPLHF
>TRBV18|.|TRBJ1-2
CASSPDRQHGYTF
>TRBV29-1|.|TRBJ2-3
CMAGSTDTQYF
>TRBV19|.|TRBJ1-2
CASSIGQYGYTF
>TRBV7-9|.|TRBJ1-2
CASSVSEGGYGYTF
>TRBV9|.|TRBJ1-1
CASSVEQGGTEAFF
>TRBV10-3|TRBD1|TRBJ1-1
CAINDGTALEAFF
>TRBV6-5|.|TRBJ2-7
CASSRDTSSYEQYF
>TRBV19|TRBD2|TRBJ2-5
CASRESAGGSRGQETQYF
>TRBV25-1|.|TRBJ2-2
CASRDTQLTGELFF
>TRBV27|.|TRBJ1-5
CASSLLQGNQPQHF
>TRBV4-1|.|TRBJ2-3
CASSQETSLGGAGRAQYF
>TRBV15|.|TRBJ1-5
CATSRERAQNQPQHF
>TRBV27|.|TRBJ2-1
CASSLDGQNEQFF
>TRBV5-1|.|TRBJ1-2
CASSFREGNGYTF
>TRBV19|.|TRBJ1-1
CASSIVGGTLNTEAFF
>TRBV7-9|.|TRBJ2-7
CASSLGSGEQYF
>TRBV2|TRBD2|TRBJ2-5
CAGGTSMETQYF
>TRBV4-1|.|TRBJ1-2
CASSGRTDNYGYTF
>TRBV5-1|.|TRBJ1-3
CASSRYSNSGNTIYF
>TRBV19|TRBD1|TRBJ2-6
CASNDRESSGANVLTF
>TRBV9|TRBD1|TRBJ2-2
CASSEQGAHAGELFF
>TRBV6-5|.|TRBJ1-3
CASSPEGGSGNTIYF
>TRBV9|TRBD2|TRBJ2-3
CASSVGGGSADTQYF
>TRBV3-1/TRBV3-2|TRBD1|TRBJ1-2
CASSQSTGVGGYTF
>TRBV13|TRBD1|TRBJ1-4
CASSCKTGGGSEKLFF